This T cell receptor (beta chain) was sequenced in a study of T-cell reconstitution after alpha-beta-depleted transplantation in children. Preparation of the TCRbeta library was carried out with unique molecular identifiers. TCRdb ran MiXCR on the PCR reads and lists one entry per CDR3 protein. The sample has 250,000 to 350,000 distinct CDR3 sequences; 9.9% are singletons. From germline, CDR1 is LNHDA and CDR2 SQIVND (reference sequence). V was trimmed by 5 bases and J by 1 base, leaving 11 bases between them. The CDR3 loop spans 14 amino acids. The genes are TRBV19 and TRBJ1-1; no definite D call. The sequence came from a human donor who donated a stem cell graft to a child with SCID. The specimen was PBMCs from the stem cell graft donor, collected from the stem cell graft. Written as DNA, the CDR3 is TGTGCCAGTAGTCAATGGACGGAGAACACTGAAGCTTTCTTT. It encodes CASSQWTENTEAFF.